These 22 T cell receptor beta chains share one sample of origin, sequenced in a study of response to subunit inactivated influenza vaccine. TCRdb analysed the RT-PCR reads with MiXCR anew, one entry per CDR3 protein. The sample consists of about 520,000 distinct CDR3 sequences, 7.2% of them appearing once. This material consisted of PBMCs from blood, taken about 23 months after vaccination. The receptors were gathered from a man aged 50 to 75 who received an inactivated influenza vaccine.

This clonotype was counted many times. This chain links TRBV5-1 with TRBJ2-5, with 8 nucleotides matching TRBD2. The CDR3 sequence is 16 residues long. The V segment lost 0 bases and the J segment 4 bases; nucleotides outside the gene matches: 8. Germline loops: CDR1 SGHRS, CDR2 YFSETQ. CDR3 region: CASSLGSGAALETQYF. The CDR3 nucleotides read TGCGCCAGCAGCTTGGGTAGCGGGGCGGCCCTAGAGACCCAGTACTTC.

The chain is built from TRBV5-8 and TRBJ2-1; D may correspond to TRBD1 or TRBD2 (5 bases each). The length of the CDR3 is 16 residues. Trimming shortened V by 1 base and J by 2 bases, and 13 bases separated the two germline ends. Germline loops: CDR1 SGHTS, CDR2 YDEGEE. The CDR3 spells CASSLFSGTAYNEQFF. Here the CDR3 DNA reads TGTGCCAGCAGCTTGTTTTCAGGGACGGCCTACAATGAGCAGTTCTTC. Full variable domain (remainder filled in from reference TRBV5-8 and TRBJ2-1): EAGVTQSPTHLIKTRGQQATLRCSPISGHTSVYWYQQALGLGLQFLLWYDEGEERNRGNFPPRFSGRQFPNYSSELNVNALELEDSALYLCASSLFSGTAYNEQFFGPGTRLTVL.

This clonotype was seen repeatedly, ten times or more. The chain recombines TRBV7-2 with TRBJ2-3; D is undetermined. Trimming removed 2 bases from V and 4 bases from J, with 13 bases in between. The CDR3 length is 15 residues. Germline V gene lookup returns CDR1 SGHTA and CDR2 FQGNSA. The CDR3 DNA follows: TGTGCCAGCAGCTTAAACAGTTTTCCCTCAGATACGCAGTATTTT. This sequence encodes CASSLNSFPSDTQYF.

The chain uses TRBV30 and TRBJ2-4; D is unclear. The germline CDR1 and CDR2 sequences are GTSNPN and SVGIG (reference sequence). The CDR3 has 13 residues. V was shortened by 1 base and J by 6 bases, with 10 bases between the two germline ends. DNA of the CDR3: TGTGCCTGGAGTGCTGGCGCGGCAAACATTCAGTACTTC. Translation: CAWSAGAANIQYF.

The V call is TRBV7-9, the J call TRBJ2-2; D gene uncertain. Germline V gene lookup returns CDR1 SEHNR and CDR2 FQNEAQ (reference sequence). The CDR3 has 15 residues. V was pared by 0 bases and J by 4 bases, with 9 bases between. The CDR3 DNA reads TGTGCCAGCAGCTTAGCGCTGTTCGGCACCGGGGAGCTGTTTTTT. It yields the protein CASSLALFGTGELFF.

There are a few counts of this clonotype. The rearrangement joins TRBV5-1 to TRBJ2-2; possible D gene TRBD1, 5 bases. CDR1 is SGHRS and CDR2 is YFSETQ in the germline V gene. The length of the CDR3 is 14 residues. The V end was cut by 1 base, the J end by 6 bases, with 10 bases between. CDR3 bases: TGCGCCAGCAGCTTGTCAGGGAAGGCCGGGGAGCTGTTTTTT. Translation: CASSLSGKAGELFF.

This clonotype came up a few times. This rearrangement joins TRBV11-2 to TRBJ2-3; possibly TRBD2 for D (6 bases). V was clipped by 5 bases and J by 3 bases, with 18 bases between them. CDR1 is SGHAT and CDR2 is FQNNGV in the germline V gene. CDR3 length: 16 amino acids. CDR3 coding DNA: TGTGCCAGCAGCACCCAACGACGGGGAGGTACAGATACGCAGTATTTT. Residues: CASSTQRRGGTDTQYF.

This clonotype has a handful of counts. This CDR3 reads CASSVSGGAGDEQFF. CDR3 DNA sequence: TGTGCCAGCAGCGTATCGGGGGGGGCCGGCGATGAGCAGTTCTTC. The genes are TRBV9 and TRBJ2-1; TRBD2 matches 8 bases. Germline CDR1 reads SGDLS; CDR2 reads YYNGEE. The ends lost 1 base at V and 8 bases at J; junction bases unmatched: 8. The CDR3 covers 15 residues.

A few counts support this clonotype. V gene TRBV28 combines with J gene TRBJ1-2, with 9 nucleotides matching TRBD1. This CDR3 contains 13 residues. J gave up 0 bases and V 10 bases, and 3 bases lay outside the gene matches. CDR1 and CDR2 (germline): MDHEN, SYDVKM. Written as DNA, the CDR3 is TGTGCCACCTGGACAGGGGCTAACTATGGCTACACCTTC. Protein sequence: CATWTGANYGYTF.

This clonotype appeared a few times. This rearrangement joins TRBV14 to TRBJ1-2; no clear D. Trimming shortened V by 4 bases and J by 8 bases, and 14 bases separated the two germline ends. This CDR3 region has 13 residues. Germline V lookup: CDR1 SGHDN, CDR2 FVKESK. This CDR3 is CASSPTHAGGYTF. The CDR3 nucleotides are TGTGCCAGCAGCCCGACCCATGCGGGGGGCTACACCTTC.

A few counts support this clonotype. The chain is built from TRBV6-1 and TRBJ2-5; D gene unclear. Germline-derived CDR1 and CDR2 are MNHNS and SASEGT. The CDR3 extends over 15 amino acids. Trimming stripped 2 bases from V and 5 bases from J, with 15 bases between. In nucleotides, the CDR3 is TGTGCCAGCAGTGAATCGGTCGGCGATTGGGAGACCCAGTACTTC. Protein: CASSESVGDWETQYF.

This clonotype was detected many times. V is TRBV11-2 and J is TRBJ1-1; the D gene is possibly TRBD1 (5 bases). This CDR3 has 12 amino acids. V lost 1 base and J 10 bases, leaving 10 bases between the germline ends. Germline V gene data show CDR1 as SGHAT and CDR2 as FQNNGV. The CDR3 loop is CASSLAQGLAFF. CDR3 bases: TGTGCCAGCAGCTTAGCCCAGGGCTTAGCTTTCTTT. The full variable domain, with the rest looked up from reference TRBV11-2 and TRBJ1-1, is EAGVAQSPRYKIIEKRQSVAFWCNPISGHATLYWYQQILGQGPKLLIQFQNNGVVDDSQLPKDRFSAERLKGVDSTLKIQPAKLEDSAVYLCASSLAQGLAFFGQGTRLTVV.

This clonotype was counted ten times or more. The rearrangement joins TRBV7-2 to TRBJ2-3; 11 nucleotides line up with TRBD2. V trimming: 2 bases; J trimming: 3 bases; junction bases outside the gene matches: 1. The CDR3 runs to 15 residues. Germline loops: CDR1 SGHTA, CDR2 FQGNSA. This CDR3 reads CASSLRLAGTDTQYF. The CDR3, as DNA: TGTGCCAGCAGCTTAAGACTAGCGGGGACAGATACGCAGTATTTT.

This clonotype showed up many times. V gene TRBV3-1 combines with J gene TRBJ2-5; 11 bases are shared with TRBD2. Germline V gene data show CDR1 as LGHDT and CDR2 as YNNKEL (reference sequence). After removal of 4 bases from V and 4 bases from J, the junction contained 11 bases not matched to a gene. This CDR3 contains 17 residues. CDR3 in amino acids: CASSPWGSGGAGETQYF. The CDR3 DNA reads TGTGCCAGCAGCCCCTGGGGTAGCGGGGGGGCTGGAGAGACCCAGTACTTC.

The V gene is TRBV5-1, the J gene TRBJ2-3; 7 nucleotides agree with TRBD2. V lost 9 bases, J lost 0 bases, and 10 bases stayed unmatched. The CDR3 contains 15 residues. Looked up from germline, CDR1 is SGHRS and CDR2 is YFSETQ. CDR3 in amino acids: CATTRGGVSTDTQYF. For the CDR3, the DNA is TGCGCCACCACCCGTGGGGGGGTGAGCACAGATACGCAGTATTTT. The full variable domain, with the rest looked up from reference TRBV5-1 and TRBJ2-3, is KAGVTQTPRYLIKTRGQQVTLSCSPISGHRSVSWYQQTPGQGLQFLFEYFSETQRNKGNFPGRFSGRQFSNSRSEMNVSTLELGDSALYLCATTRGGVSTDTQYFGPGTRLTVL.

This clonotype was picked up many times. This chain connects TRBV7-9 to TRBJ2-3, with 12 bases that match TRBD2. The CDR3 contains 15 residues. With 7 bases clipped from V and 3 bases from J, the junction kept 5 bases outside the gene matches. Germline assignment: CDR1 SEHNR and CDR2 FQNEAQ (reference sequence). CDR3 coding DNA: TGTGCCAGCACCGCGACTAGCGGGAGAACAGATACGCAGTATTTT. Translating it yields CASTATSGRTDTQYF.

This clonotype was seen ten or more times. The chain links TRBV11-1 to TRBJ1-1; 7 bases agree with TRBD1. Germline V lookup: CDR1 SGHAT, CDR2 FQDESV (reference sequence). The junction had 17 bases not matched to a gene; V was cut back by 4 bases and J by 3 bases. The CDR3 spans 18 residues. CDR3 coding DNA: TGTGCCAGCAGCTCCCCCGCGGGGAACAGGGGACCTTACACTGAAGCTTTCTTT. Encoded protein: CASSSPAGNRGPYTEAFF.

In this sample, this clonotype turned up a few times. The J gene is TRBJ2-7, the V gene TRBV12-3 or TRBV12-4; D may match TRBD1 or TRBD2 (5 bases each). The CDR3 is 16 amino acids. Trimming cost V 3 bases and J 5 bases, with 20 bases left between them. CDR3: CASSFEVRGSGNEQYF. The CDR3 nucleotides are TGTGCCAGCAGTTTCGAGGTTAGGGGATCGGGGAACGAGCAGTACTTC.

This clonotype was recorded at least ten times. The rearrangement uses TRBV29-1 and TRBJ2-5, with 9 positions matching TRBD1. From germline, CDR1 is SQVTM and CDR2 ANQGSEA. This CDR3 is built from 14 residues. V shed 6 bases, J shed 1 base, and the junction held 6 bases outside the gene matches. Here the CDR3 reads CSVGDRVAQETQYF. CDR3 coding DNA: TGCAGCGTCGGGGACAGGGTGGCCCAAGAGACCCAGTACTTC.

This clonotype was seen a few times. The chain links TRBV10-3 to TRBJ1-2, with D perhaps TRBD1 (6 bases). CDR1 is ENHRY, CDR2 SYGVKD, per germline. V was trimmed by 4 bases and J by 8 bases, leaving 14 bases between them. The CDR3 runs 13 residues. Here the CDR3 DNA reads TGTGCCATCAGTGGCCGGAGGGGGAACGGCTACACCTTC. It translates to CAISGRRGNGYTF.

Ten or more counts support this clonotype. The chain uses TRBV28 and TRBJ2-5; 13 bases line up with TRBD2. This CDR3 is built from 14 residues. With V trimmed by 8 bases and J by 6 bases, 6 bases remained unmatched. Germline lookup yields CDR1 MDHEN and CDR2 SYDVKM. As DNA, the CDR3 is TGTGCCAGCTGCAGGACTAGCGGGGGAAAGACCCAGTACTTC. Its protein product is CASCRTSGGKTQYF.

CDR3 nucleotide sequence: TGTGCCAGCAGCCAAGGAGGGGTCACTGAAGCTTTCTTT. Translation: CASSQGGVTEAFF. The V call is TRBV3-1, the J call TRBJ1-1; weak D call: TRBD1 (5 bases). There are 13 residues in the CDR3. Looked up from germline, CDR1 is LGHDT and CDR2 is YNNKEL (reference sequence). V was cut by 1 base and J by 4 bases, with 7 bases left in between.